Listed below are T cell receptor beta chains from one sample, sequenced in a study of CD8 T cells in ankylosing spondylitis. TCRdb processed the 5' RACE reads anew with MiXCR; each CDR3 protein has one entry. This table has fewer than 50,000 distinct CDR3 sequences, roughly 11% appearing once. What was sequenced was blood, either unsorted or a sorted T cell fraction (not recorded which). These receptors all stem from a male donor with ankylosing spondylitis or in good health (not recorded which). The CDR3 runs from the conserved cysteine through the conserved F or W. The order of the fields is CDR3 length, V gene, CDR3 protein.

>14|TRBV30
CACERGPSRNEQFF
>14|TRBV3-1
CASSQDQSNQPQHF
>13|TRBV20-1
CSAVRDGSYEQYF
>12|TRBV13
CASSWAAVEQFF
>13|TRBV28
CASSLADHSPLHF
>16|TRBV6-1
CASSLDRASYNSPLHF
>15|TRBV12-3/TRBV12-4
CASSFFVLNTGELFF
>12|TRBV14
CANSQVRYKQFF
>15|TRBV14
CASTPLGQIDTEAFF
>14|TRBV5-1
CASSLNPGLGTQYF
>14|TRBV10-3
CAISGGQHNQPQHF
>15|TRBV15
CATSRLQLDQETQYF
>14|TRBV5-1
CASSLGQGIDTQYF
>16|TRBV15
CATSAGRDYLANEQFF
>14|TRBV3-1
CASSQGLPSYEQYF
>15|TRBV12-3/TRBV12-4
CASSLVAALGNTIYF
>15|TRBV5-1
CASSLRAGVANEQFF
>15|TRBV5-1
CASSLRESNTGELFF
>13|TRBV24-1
CATGTGGFQPQHF
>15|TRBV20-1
CSARDGSNLLGVTFF
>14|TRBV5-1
CASSLGGSNQPQHF
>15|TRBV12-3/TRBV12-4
CASSNRVTSTDTQYF
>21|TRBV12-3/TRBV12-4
CASSSYPLLAGGPPGSYEQYF
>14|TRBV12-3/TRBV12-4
CASSSNRGNQPQHF
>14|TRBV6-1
CASRRQGGNQPQHF
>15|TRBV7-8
CASSLSLGRTYEQYF
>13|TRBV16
CASSQDRGYGYTF
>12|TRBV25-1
CASSAYRGTAFF
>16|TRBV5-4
CASSTRATGVTDTQYF
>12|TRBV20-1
CCASSGDQPQHF
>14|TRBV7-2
CASSLTGRDNEQFF
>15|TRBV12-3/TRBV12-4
CASRPVGGTNEKLFF
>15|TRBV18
CASSPGTQGLYGHTF
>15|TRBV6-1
CASRRDRRMNTEAFF
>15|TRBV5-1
CASSLMGGRHNEQFF
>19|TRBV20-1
CSARPPGLAGRGVINEQFF
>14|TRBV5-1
CASSLEGWATEAFF
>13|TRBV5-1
CASSLPSSEEQYF
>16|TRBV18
CASSPDAGGWNQPQHF
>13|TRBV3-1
CASSRDRGLGAFF
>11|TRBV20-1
CSAIPTLEQYF
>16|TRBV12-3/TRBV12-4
CASTRLAGASSETQYF
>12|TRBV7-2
CASSLDSSGKYF
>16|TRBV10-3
CAISESSLGTGFEAFF
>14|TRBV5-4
CASSPGTSSHEQYF
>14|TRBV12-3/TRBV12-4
CASNRRTGFDEQFF
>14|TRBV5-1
CASSSTNSGNTIYF
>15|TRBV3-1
CASSQGTRGYNEQFF
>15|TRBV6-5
CASSYSPGQGDGYTF
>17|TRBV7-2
CASSLGGAGAYNQPQHF
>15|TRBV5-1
CASSLERHLNSEAFF
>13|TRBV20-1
CSARDAAVGTQYF
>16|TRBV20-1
CSARRLLGGDYNEQFF
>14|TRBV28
CASSLKGGPDTQYF